This T cell receptor (beta chain) was retrieved from a study of blood T cell repertoires in COVID-19. Across the whole study: Acute and convalescent COVID-19 samples came from the United States, Italy and Spain. In each case, the material was cDNA or gDNA derived from T cells, B-cell-depleted T cells, or PBMCs.

Germline V gene sequence: CDR1 MNHEY, CDR2 SVGAGI. V was trimmed by 5 bases and J by 0 bases, leaving 7 bases between them. There are 14 residues in the CDR3. A single count supports this clone. In the original processing: Amplifying reference gene primers gave estimates of nucleated cell counts. The data were produced by immunoSEQ multiplex PCR, yet TCRdb's version contains in-frame clones alone and is incomplete. The V and J calls and the clone size are those of that table, but D and trimming were determined from the DNA. Altogether 77,000 or so clones are present, roughly four fifths being singletons, with the ten largest covering under 30%.

This TCR derives from a woman of 80 years or more with active or convalescent COVID-19. The J gene is TRBJ1-4, the V gene TRBV6-5; D not certain. The source material was peripheral blood. The CDR3 region is CASSTRATNEKLFF. Written as DNA, the CDR3 is TGTGCCAGCAGTACTCGAGCAACTAATGAAAAACTGTTTTTT.